These T cell receptor beta chains were read from a single sample in a study of blood T cell repertoires in COVID-19. Some clones are missing from TCRdb's copy, which holds only in-frame ones; the method was immunoSEQ multiplex PCR. Here the sample spans about 220,000 clones, about 90% being singletons. Material: PBMCs or T cells enriched from blood (not recorded which). All receptors derive from a woman in her forties or fifties with acute COVID-19. Each CDR3 is given with its conserved first and last residue. D genes are given only for firm matches. The size entry is marked missing in some rows and otherwise reads once, few, many or a size class.

V: TRBV27; J: TRBJ2-7; D: NA; size: NA; CDR3: CASSLSRVPYEQYF; DNA: TGTGCCAGCAGTTTGAGCAGGGTCCCCTACGAGCAGTACTTC
V: TRBV15; J: TRBJ2-3; D: NA; size: NA; CDR3: CATKTRRVTDTQYF; DNA: TGTGCCACAAAGACGAGGCGGGTCACAGATACGCAGTATTTT
V: TRBV27; J: TRBJ2-1; D: TRBD2; size: NA; CDR3: CASARTSGSRYNEQFF; DNA: TGTGCCAGCGCCCGGACTAGCGGGAGTCGTTACAATGAGCAGTTCTTC
V: TRBV19; J: TRBJ1-4; D: NA; size: NA; CDR3: CAASRATNEKLFF; DNA: TGTGCCGCTTCGAGGGCAACTAATGAAAAACTGTTTTTT
V: TRBV27; J: TRBJ2-3; D: TRBD2; size: NA; CDR3: CASSFSRLAGTDTQYF; DNA: TGTGCCAGCAGTTTCTCAAGACTAGCGGGTACAGATACGCAGTATTTT
V: TRBV7-9; J: TRBJ1-3; D: NA; size: NA; CDR3: CASSLKEGNTIYF; DNA: TGTGCCAGCAGCTTAAAGGAGGGAAACACCATATATTTT
V: TRBV30; J: TRBJ1-2; D: NA; size: NA; CDR3: CAWKFEGGVGGYTF; DNA: TGTGCCTGGAAATTCGAGGGGGGGGTAGGCGGCTACACCTTC
V: TRBV18; J: TRBJ2-6; D: TRBD2; size: once; CDR3: CASSPGLAVLSGANVLTF; DNA: TGTGCCAGCTCACCGGGACTAGCGGTCCTCTCTGGGGCCAACGTCCTGACTTTC
V: TRBV7-2; J: TRBJ2-7; D: TRBD2; size: NA; CDR3: CASSSASGRALEQYF; DNA: TGTGCCAGCAGCTCAGCTAGCGGGAGGGCCCTCGAGCAGTACTTC
V: TRBV19; J: TRBJ1-3; D: TRBD1; size: NA; CDR3: CASKGQHSGNTIYF; DNA: TGTGCCAGTAAGGGACAGCACTCTGGAAACACCATATATTTT
V: TRBV7-3; J: TRBJ1-1; D: NA; size: NA; CDR3: CASSLTLPSEAFF; DNA: TGTGCCAGCAGCTTAACGCTGCCGAGTGAAGCTTTCTTT
V: TRBV2; J: TRBJ1-4; D: NA; size: NA; CDR3: CASSDSGGGEKLFF; DNA: TGTGCCAGCAGTGATAGTGGGGGAGGTGAAAAACTGTTTTTT
V: TRBV27; J: TRBJ2-1; D: TRBD2; size: NA; CDR3: CASSLKPGLAGGVSYNEQFF; DNA: TGTGCCAGCAGTTTAAAACCGGGACTAGCGGGAGGAGTCTCCTACAATGAGCAGTTCTTC
V: TRBV30; J: TRBJ2-1; D: NA; size: NA; CDR3: CAWSVDGGYNEQFF; DNA: TGTGCCTGGAGTGTAGACGGGGGCTACAATGAGCAGTTCTTC
V: TRBV4-2; J: TRBJ2-1; D: NA; size: once; CDR3: CASSQGGTEYNEQFF; DNA: TGTGCCAGCAGCCAAGGCGGGACAGAATACAATGAGCAGTTCTTC
V: TRBV27; J: TRBJ1-2; D: NA; size: NA; CDR3: CASKQGVFSYGYTF; DNA: TGTGCCAGCAAACAGGGAGTTTTTTCCTATGGCTACACCTTC
V: TRBV24-1; J: TRBJ1-5; D: TRBD1; size: NA; CDR3: CATSEGQGARPQHF; DNA: TGTGCCACCAGTGAAGGGCAGGGGGCACGGCCCCAGCATTTT
V: TRBV5-6; J: TRBJ1-6; D: NA; size: NA; CDR3: CASSPATTRFNSPLHF; DNA: TGTGCCAGCAGCCCCGCGACCACTAGGTTCAATTCACCCCTCCACTTT
V: TRBV29-1; J: TRBJ1-2; D: NA; size: NA; CDR3: CSVGAGSGYTF; DNA: TGCAGCGTTGGCGCAGGGTCTGGCTACACCTTC
V: TRBV28; J: TRBJ1-2; D: TRBD1; size: NA; CDR3: CASGTEIYGYTF; DNA: TGTGCCAGCGGGACAGAAATTTATGGCTACACCTTC
V: TRBV28; J: TRBJ2-7; D: TRBD1; size: NA; CDR3: CASSFGDRGNEQYF; DNA: TGTGCCAGCAGTTTTGGGGACAGGGGAAACGAGCAGTACTTC
V: TRBV29-1; J: TRBJ2-3; D: TRBD2; size: NA; CDR3: CSVEASGLAGLLSTDTQYF; DNA: TGCAGCGTTGAAGCGTCGGGACTAGCGGGATTATTAAGCACAGATACGCAGTATTTT
V: TRBV7-8; J: TRBJ2-1; D: TRBD2; size: NA; CDR3: CASSGGLAGGVEQFF; DNA: TGTGCCAGCAGCGGGGGACTAGCGGGAGGGGTTGAGCAGTTCTTC
V: TRBV29-1; J: TRBJ2-1; D: TRBD2; size: NA; CDR3: CSVTGTSGRNEQFF; DNA: TGCAGCGTGACCGGGACTAGCGGGAGAAATGAGCAGTTCTTC
V: TRBV13; J: TRBJ2-1; D: TRBD1; size: once; CDR3: CASSFVPGQGGDEQFF; DNA: TGTGCCAGCAGCTTTGTACCGGGACAGGGGGGCGATGAGCAGTTCTTC
V: TRBV20-1; J: TRBJ2-3; D: NA; size: NA; CDR3: CSASRDTQYF; DNA: TGCAGTGCTAGCCGGGATACGCAGTATTTT
V: TRBV27; J: TRBJ1-1; D: TRBD1; size: NA; CDR3: CASSDRGGTEAFF; DNA: TGTGCCAGCAGTGACAGGGGCGGAACTGAAGCTTTCTTT
V: TRBV12-3/TRBV12-4; J: TRBJ2-3; D: NA; size: once; CDR3: CASSLSSTDTQYF; DNA: TGTGCCAGCAGCTTATCTAGCACAGATACGCAGTATTTT
V: TRBV5-1; J: TRBJ2-7; D: NA; size: NA; CDR3: CASSSTGWVYF; DNA: TGCGCCAGCAGCTCGACAGGTTGGGTTTACTTC
V: TRBV5-1; J: TRBJ1-5; D: NA; size: NA; CDR3: CASRGATDQPQHF; DNA: TGCGCCAGCAGGGGGGCGACAGATCAGCCCCAGCATTTT
V: TRBV4-1; J: TRBJ2-2; D: TRBD1; size: few; CDR3: CASSQVNRGVTGELFF; DNA: TGCGCCAGCAGCCAAGTCAACAGGGGGGTCACCGGGGAGCTGTTTTTT
V: TRBV27; J: TRBJ1-1; D: NA; size: NA; CDR3: CASSLVMQVEAFF; DNA: TGTGCCAGCAGTTTGGTAATGCAGGTTGAAGCTTTCTTT
V: TRBV28; J: TRBJ2-7; D: NA; size: many; CDR3: CASGVPATYEQYF; DNA: TGTGCCAGCGGCGTACCAGCGACCTACGAGCAGTACTTC
V: TRBV6-5; J: TRBJ1-4; D: TRBD1; size: NA; CDR3: CASRLQGGNEKLFF; DNA: TGTGCCAGCAGACTACAGGGGGGGAATGAAAAACTGTTTTTT
V: TRBV6-4; J: TRBJ1-1; D: NA; size: NA; CDR3: CASSASAGLGNTEAFF; DNA: TGTGCCAGCAGTGCTTCTGCAGGGTTGGGGAACACTGAAGCTTTCTTT
V: TRBV7-2; J: TRBJ2-5; D: TRBD1; size: NA; CDR3: CASSSGLTGGETQYF; DNA: TGTGCCAGCAGCTCAGGGTTAACAGGGGGAGAGACCCAGTACTTC
V: TRBV28; J: TRBJ1-6; D: NA; size: NA; CDR3: CASSLVVSWGLNSPLHF; DNA: TGTGCCAGCAGTTTAGTGGTGTCTTGGGGGCTCAATTCACCCCTCCACTTT
V: TRBV19; J: TRBJ2-7; D: NA; size: NA; CDR3: CALPFRGSSHEQYF; DNA: TGTGCACTCCCGTTTAGGGGGAGTTCCCACGAGCAGTACTTC
V: TRBV3-1/TRBV3-2; J: TRBJ1-2; D: NA; size: NA; CDR3: CASSQAVHGYTF; DNA: TGTGCCAGCAGCCAAGCAGTACATGGCTACACCTTC
V: TRBV21-1; J: TRBJ2-7; D: NA; size: NA; CDR3: CASSLEGPGEQYF; DNA: TGTGCCAGCAGCTTGGAGGGCCCGGGAGAGCAGTACTTC
V: TRBV27; J: TRBJ2-7; D: TRBD2; size: NA; CDR3: CASSYGRTSGTRQYF; DNA: TGTGCCAGCAGTTACGGGCGGACTAGCGGGACTAGGCAGTACTTC
V: TRBV5-1; J: TRBJ2-5; D: NA; size: NA; CDR3: CASSFRERKETQYF; DNA: TGCGCCAGCAGCTTCCGGGAGCGGAAAGAGACCCAGTACTTC
V: TRBV28; J: TRBJ2-5; D: TRBD2; size: NA; CDR3: CASSFGGREGTQYF; DNA: TGTGCCAGCAGTTTCGGCGGGAGGGAGGGGACCCAGTACTTC
V: TRBV7-2; J: TRBJ2-1; D: TRBD1; size: NA; CDR3: CASSLGTGRVEQFF; DNA: TGTGCCAGCAGCCTTGGGACAGGGAGGGTTGAGCAGTTCTTC
V: TRBV3-1/TRBV3-2; J: TRBJ1-5; D: NA; size: NA; CDR3: CASSHTGNQPQHF; DNA: TGTGCCAGCAGCCATACAGGAAATCAGCCCCAGCATTTT
V: TRBV6-6; J: TRBJ2-1; D: NA; size: NA; CDR3: CASRNQGSDEQFF; DNA: TGTGCCAGCAGAAACCAGGGTTCTGATGAGCAGTTCTTC
V: TRBV3-1/TRBV3-2; J: TRBJ2-5; D: NA; size: NA; CDR3: CASSQNRLGGETQYF; DNA: TGTGCCAGCAGCCAAAACCGGCTCGGCGGAGAGACCCAGTACTTC
V: TRBV19; J: TRBJ1-2; D: NA; size: few; CDR3: CASTRQGSWNYGYTF; DNA: TGTGCCAGTACCCGCCAGGGGTCTTGGAACTATGGCTACACCTTC
V: TRBV27; J: TRBJ2-1; D: TRBD1; size: NA; CDR3: CASSARTGGVNEQFF; DNA: TGTGCCAGCAGTGCAAGGACAGGTGGGGTCAATGAGCAGTTCTTC
V: TRBV19; J: TRBJ1-5; D: TRBD1; size: NA; CDR3: CASTFSPGQGRDNQPQHF; DNA: TGTGCCAGCACCTTCAGTCCGGGACAGGGTAGGGACAATCAGCCCCAGCATTTT
V: TRBV21-1; J: TRBJ2-5; D: NA; size: NA; CDR3: CASKDRSQETQYF; DNA: TGTGCCAGCAAGGACAGGAGCCAAGAGACCCAGTACTTC
V: TRBV5-1; J: TRBJ2-1; D: NA; size: NA; CDR3: CASSLDSDSYNEQFF; DNA: TGCGCCAGCAGCTTGGATAGCGACTCCTACAATGAGCAGTTCTTC
V: TRBV3-1/TRBV3-2; J: TRBJ1-5; D: TRBD1; size: once; CDR3: CASSQGQGDSNQPQHF; DNA: TGTGCCAGCAGCCAGGGACAGGGGGACTCCAATCAGCCCCAGCATTTT
V: TRBV6-2/TRBV6-3; J: TRBJ2-1; D: TRBD1; size: NA; CDR3: CASSFLGTGYPYNEQFF; DNA: TGTGCCAGCAGTTTCCTAGGGACAGGCTACCCCTACAATGAGCAGTTCTTC